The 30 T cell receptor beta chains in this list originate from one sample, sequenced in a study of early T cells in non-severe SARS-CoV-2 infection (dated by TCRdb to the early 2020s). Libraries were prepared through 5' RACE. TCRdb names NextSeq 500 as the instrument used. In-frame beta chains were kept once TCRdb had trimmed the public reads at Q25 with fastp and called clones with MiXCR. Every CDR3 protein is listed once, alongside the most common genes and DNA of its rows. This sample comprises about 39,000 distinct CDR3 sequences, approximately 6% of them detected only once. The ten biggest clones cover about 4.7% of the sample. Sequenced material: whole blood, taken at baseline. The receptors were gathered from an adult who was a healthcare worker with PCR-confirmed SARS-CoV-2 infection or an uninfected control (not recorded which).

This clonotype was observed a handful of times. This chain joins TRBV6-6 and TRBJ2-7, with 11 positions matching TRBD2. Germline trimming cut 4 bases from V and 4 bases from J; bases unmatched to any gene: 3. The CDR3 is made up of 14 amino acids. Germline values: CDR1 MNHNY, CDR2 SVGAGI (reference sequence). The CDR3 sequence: CASSFSGGAYEQYF. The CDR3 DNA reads TGTGCCAGCAGTTTTAGCGGGGGGGCGTACGAGCAGTACTTC.

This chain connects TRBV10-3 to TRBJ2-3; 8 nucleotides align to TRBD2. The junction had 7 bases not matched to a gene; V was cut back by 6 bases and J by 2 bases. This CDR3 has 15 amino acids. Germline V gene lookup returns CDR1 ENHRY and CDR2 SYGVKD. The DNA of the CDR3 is TGTGCCATCAGCGGGGGACTAGGGCCCACAGATACGCAGTATTTT. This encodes CAISGGLGPTDTQYF.

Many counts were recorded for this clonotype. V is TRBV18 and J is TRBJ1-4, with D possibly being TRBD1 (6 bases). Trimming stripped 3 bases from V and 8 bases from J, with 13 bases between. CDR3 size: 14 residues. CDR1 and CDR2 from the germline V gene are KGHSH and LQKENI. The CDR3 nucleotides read TGTGCCAGCTCACCGATACAGGGTTACGAAAAACTGTTTTTT. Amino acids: CASSPIQGYEKLFF.

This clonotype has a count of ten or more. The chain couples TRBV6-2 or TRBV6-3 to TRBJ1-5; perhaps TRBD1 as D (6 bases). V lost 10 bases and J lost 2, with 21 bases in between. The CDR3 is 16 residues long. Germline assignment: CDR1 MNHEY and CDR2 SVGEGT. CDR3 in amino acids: CATFSGRGAGNQPQHF. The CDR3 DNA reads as TGTGCCACCTTCTCGGGCAGGGGAGCGGGCAATCAGCCCCAGCATTTT.

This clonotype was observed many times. CDR3 in DNA: TGCGCCAGCAGCAGCTCGGGGGAGGAGACCCAGTACTTC. Protein: CASSSSGEETQYF. J is TRBJ2-5 and V is TRBV5-1; tentative D call: TRBD2 (6 bases). Germline assignment: CDR1 SGHRS and CDR2 YFSETQ. There are 13 residues in the CDR3. Trimming stripped 4 bases from V and 5 bases from J, with 12 bases between.

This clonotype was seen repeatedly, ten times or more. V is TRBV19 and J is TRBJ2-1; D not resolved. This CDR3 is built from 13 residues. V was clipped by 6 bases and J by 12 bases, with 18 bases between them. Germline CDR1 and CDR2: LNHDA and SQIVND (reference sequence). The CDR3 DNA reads TGTGCCAGTAGCATCGACCCTTATAGTGTGCAGTTCTTC. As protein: CASSIDPYSVQFF.

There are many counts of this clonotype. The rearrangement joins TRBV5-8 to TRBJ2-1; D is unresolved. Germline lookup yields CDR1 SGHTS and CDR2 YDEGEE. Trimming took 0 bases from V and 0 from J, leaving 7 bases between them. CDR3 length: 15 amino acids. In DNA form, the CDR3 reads TGTGCCAGCAGCTTGGTAGGCAGCTCCTACAATGAGCAGTTCTTC. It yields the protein CASSLVGSSYNEQFF.

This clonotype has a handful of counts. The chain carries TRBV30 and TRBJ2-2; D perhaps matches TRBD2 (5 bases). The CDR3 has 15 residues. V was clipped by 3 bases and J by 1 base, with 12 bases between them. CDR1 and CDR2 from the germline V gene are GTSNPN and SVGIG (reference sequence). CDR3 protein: CAWRGGDENTGELFF. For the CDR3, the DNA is TGTGCCTGGAGAGGAGGAGATGAGAACACCGGGGAGCTGTTTTTT.

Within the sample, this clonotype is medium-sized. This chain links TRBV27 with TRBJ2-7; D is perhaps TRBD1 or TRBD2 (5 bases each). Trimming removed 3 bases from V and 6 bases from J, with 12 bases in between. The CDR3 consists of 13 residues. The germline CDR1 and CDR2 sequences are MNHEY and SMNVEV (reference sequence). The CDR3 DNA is TGTGCCAGCAGTTTGAACGGGGCGGGCGAGCAGTACTTC. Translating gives CASSLNGAGEQYF.

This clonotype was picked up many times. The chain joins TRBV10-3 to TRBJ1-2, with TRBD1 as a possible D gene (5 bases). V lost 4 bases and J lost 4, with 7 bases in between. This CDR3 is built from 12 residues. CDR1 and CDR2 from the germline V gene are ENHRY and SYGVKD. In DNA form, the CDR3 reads TGTGCCATCAGTGGACAGAGCTATGGCTACACCTTC. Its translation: CAISGQSYGYTF.

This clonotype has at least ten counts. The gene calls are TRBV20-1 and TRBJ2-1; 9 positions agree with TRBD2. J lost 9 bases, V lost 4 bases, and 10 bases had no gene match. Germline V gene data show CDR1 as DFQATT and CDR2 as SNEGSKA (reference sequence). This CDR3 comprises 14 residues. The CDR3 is CSAKEREVRGEQFF. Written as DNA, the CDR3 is TGCAGTGCTAAAGAGCGGGAGGTCCGTGGTGAGCAGTTCTTC.

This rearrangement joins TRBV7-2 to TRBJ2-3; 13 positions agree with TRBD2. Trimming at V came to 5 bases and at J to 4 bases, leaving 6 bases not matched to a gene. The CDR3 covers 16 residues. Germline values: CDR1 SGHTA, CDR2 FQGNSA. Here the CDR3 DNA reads TGTGCCAGCAGCCCCCGGACTAGCGGGGGATCAGATACGCAGTATTTT. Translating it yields CASSPRTSGGSDTQYF.

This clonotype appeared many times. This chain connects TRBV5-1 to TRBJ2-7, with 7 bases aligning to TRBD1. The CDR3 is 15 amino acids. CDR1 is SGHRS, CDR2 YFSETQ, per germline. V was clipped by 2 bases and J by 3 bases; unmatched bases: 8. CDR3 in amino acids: CASSLNQGVGYEQYF. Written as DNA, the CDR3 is TGCGCCAGCAGCTTAAACCAGGGGGTGGGCTACGAGCAGTACTTC.

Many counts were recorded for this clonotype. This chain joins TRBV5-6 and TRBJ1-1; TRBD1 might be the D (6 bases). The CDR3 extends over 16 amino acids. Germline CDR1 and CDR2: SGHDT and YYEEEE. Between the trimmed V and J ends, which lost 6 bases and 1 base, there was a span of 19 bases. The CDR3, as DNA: TGTGCCAGCATCAGGGAGGGAAAAGGGGGGAACACTGAAGCTTTCTTT. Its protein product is CASIREGKGGNTEAFF.

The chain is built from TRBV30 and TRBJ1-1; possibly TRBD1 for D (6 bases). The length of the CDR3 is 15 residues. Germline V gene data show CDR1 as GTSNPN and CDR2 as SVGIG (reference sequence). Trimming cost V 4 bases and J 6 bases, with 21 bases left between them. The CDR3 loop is CAWTSRGGLTPEAFF. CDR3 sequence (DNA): TGTGCCTGGACCTCGAGGGGGGGCCTGACACCTGAAGCTTTCTTT.

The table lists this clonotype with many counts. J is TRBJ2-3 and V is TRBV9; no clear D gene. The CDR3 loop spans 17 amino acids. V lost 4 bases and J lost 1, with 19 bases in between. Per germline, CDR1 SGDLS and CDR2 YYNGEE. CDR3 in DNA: TGTGCCAGCAGCCCGGATTTATATTCGGCCCGCACAGATACGCAGTATTTT. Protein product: CASSPDLYSARTDTQYF.

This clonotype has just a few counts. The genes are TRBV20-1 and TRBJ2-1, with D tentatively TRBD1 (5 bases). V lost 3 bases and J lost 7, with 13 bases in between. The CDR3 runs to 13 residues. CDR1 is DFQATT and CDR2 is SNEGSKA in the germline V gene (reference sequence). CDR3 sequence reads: CSASGSRDNEQFF. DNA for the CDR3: TGCAGTGCTAGCGGGTCCAGGGATAATGAGCAGTTCTTC.

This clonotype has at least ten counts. The CDR3 DNA follows: TGCAGTGCTAGATCAAGCGGGAGAGGGGGTACCTACAATGAGCAGTTCTTC. Protein: CSARSSGRGGTYNEQFF. V gene TRBV20-1 combines with J gene TRBJ2-1, with 8 nucleotides matching TRBD2. The CDR3 consists of 17 residues. The V gene's germline CDR1 is DFQATT and CDR2 SNEGSKA (reference sequence). V dropped 2 bases and J dropped 2; count of bases not matched to a gene: 11.

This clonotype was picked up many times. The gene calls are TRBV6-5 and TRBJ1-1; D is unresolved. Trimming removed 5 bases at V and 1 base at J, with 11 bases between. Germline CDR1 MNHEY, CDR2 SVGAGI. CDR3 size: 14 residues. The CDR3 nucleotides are TGTGCCAGCAGTCAAGGGTGGGGGAACACTGAAGCTTTCTTT. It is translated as CASSQGWGNTEAFF.

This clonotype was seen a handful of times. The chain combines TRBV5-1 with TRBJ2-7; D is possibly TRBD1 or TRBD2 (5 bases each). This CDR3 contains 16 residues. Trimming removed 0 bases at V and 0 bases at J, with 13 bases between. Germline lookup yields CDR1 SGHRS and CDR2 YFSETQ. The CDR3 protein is CASSLAFGTDSYEQYF. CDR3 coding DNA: TGCGCCAGCAGCTTGGCCTTCGGGACGGACTCCTACGAGCAGTACTTC. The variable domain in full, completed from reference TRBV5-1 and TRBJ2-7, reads KAGVTQTPRYLIKTRGQQVTLSCSPISGHRSVSWYQQTPGQGLQFLFEYFSETQRNKGNFPGRFSGRQFSNSRSEMNVSTLELGDSALYLCASSLAFGTDSYEQYFGPGTRLTVT.

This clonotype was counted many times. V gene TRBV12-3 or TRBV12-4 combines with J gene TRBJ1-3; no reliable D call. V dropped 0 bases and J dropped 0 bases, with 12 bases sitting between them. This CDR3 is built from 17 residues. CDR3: CASSLAFRPYSGNTIYF. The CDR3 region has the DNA TGTGCCAGCAGTTTAGCTTTCAGACCCTACTCTGGAAACACCATATATTTT.

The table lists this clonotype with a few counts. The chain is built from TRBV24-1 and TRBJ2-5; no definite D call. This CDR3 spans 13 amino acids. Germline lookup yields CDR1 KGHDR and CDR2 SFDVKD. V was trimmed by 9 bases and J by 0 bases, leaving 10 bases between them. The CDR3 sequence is CATGPGDQETQYF. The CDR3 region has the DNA TGTGCCACCGGTCCTGGGGACCAAGAGACCCAGTACTTC.

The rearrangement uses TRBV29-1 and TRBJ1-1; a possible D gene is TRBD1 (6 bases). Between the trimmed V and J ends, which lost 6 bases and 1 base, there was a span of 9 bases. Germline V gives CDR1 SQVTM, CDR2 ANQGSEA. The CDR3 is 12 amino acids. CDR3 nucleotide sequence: TGCAGCGTGGGACACCAGAACACTGAAGCTTTCTTT. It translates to CSVGHQNTEAFF.

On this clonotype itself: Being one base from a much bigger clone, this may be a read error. As DNA, the CDR3 is TGTGCCAGCAGTCTACACCAAAGGGACGGGCAGTACTTC. This codes for CASSLHQRDGQYF. The chain links TRBV6-2 or TRBV6-3 to TRBJ2-7, with D perhaps assigned TRBD1 or TRBD2 (5 bases each). V was pared by 5 bases and J by 9 bases, with 17 bases between. The length of the CDR3 is 13 residues. CDR1 MNHEY and CDR2 SVGEGT come from the germline V gene.

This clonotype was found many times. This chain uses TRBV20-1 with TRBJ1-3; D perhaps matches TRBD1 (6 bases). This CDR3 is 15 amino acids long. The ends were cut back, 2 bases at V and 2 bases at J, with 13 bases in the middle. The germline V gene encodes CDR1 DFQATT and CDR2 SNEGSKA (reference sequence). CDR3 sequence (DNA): TGCAGTGCTAGATACCCCAGGGGAACTGGAAACACCATATATTTT. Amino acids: CSARYPRGTGNTIYF.

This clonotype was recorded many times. The CDR3 loop is CASSLIRIGPNTEAFF. The CDR3 coding sequence is TGCGCCAGCAGCTTGATTAGAATAGGACCGAACACTGAAGCTTTCTTT. The V and J genes are TRBV5-1 and TRBJ1-1; D gene uncertain. V dropped 1 base and J dropped 1 base, with 14 bases sitting between them. This CDR3 is 16 amino acids long. Germline CDR1 reads SGHRS; CDR2 reads YFSETQ. The full variable domain, its missing parts supplied by reference TRBV5-1 and TRBJ1-1, is KAGVTQTPRYLIKTRGQQVTLSCSPISGHRSVSWYQQTPGQGLQFLFEYFSETQRNKGNFPGRFSGRQFSNSRSEMNVSTLELGDSALYLCASSLIRIGPNTEAFFGQGTRLTVV.

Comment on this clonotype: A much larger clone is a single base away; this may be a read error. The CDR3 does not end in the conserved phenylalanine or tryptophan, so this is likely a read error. Written as DNA, the CDR3 is TGTGCCTGGACCCCGGCAGCTCTACCCTACGAGCAGTACTAC. Translation: CAWTPAALPYEQYY. The J gene is TRBJ2-7, the V gene TRBV30, with D unclear. Trimming stripped 4 bases from V and 2 bases from J, with 15 bases between. This CDR3 comprises 14 residues. Germline V gene sequence: CDR1 GTSNPN, CDR2 SVGIG (reference sequence).

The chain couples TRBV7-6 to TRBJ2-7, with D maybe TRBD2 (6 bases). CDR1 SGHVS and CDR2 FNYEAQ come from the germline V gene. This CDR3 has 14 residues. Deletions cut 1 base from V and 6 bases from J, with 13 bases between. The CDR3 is CASSLERLGSEQYF. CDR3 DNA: TGTGCCAGCAGCTTAGAGAGACTAGGGAGCGAGCAGTACTTC.

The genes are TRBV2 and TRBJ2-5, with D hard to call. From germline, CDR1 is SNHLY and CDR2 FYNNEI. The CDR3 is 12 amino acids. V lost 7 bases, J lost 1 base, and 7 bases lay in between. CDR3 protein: CASKRIQETQYF. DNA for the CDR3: TGTGCCAGCAAACGCATCCAAGAGACCCAGTACTTC.

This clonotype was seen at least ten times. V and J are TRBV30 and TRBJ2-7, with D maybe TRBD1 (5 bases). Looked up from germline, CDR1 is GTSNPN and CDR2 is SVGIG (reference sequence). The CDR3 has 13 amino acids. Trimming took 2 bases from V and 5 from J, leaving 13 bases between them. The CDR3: CAWSMQGANEQYF. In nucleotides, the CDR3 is TGTGCCTGGAGTATGCAAGGGGCAAACGAGCAGTACTTC.